This T cell receptor (beta chain) was sequenced for a study of regulatory T cells in long-lasting Graves disease. Findings of the study overall: Patients with persistent disease showed a bias toward TRBV28, TRBJ1-2 and TRBJ2-5.

Time point described: newly diagnosed GD, antithyroid drugs for less than 3 months. From RNA extracted from PBMCs, the TCR library was made. This clonotype was counted ten times or more. Its antigen is not identified. CDR1 SGHRS and CDR2 YFSETQ come from the germline V gene. The CDR3 has 16 amino acids. V was pared by 1 base and J by 3 bases, with 10 bases of the junction left unmatched. Libraries of TCR beta came from iRepertoire HTBI primers plus Arm-PCR of CDR3 regions. MiXCR, run by TCRdb on the multiplex PCR reads, gives a single entry per CDR3 protein. The sample includes roughly 500,000 distinct CDR3 sequences, about 15% of them seen just once. The sample was also reused in another study, on T cells in Graves' hyperthyroidism and ophthalmopathy.

The material was peripheral blood mononuclear cells (PBMCs), obtained at new diagnosis, from a patient treated with antithyroid drugs. This clonotype was sampled from a woman aged 45-60 years with Graves disease. The V and J genes are TRBV5-1 and TRBJ2-7; 7 bases line up with TRBD2. CDR3 sequence reads: CASSLSTGGIVYEQYF. The CDR3 DNA reads as TGCGCCAGCAGCTTGTCAACGGGAGGAATCGTCTACGAGCAGTACTTC.